The 20 T cell receptor beta chains reported below all come from one sample, sequenced in a study of response to subunit inactivated influenza vaccine. MiXCR was run by TCRdb on the RT-PCR reads, yielding one entry per CDR3 protein. The sample lists approximately 500,000 distinct CDR3 sequences, roughly 15% occurring once. The specimen comprised PBMCs from blood, sampled about 12 days after vaccination. Source of these receptors: a man aged 45-65 years who received an inactivated influenza vaccine.

This clonotype has more than one count but fewer than ten. This chain uses TRBV11-2 with TRBJ2-7; 10 bases are a match to TRBD1. This CDR3 contains 15 residues. Trimming removed 0 bases from V and 3 bases from J; junction bases left unmatched: 2. Per germline, CDR1 SGHAT and CDR2 FQNNGV. The CDR3 region is CASSLEGQGIYEQYF. CDR3 nucleotide sequence: TGTGCCAGCAGCTTAGAGGGACAGGGGATCTACGAGCAGTACTTC.

The chain employs TRBV12-3 or TRBV12-4 and TRBJ2-1; tentative D call: TRBD2 (6 bases). The CDR3 contains 15 residues. Trimming shortened V by 0 bases and J by 5 bases, and 11 bases separated the two germline ends. CDR3 DNA sequence: TGTGCCAGCAGTTTAGCGGGGGGTGTACACAATGAGCAGTTCTTC. The encoded protein is CASSLAGGVHNEQFF.

J is TRBJ2-1 and V is TRBV5-1; the match to TRBD1 covers 7 bases. The J segment lost 2 bases and the V segment lost 4 bases, leaving 6 bases of the junction unmatched. The CDR3 has 15 amino acids. Germline V gives CDR1 SGHRS, CDR2 YFSETQ. CDR3 residues: CASSRTGTAYNEQFF. DNA for the CDR3: TGCGCCAGCAGCAGAACCGGGACAGCCTACAATGAGCAGTTCTTC.

In its sample, this clonotype was seen a few times. This rearrangement joins TRBV3-1 to TRBJ2-3; 7 bases fit TRBD2. The CDR3 spans 16 residues. Trimming at V came to 7 bases and at J to 1 base, leaving 11 bases not matched to a gene. The germline CDR1 and CDR2 sequences are LGHDT and YNNKEL (reference sequence). The CDR3 DNA reads as TGTGCCAGCACCTCCGCCGGGACTACTCGCACAGATACGCAGTATTTT. This sequence encodes CASTSAGTTRTDTQYF.

This clonotype was counted a few times. The chain links TRBV20-1 to TRBJ2-1; the D call may be TRBD1 or TRBD2 (5 bases each). CDR3 length equals 14 residues. The V and J ends lost 2 bases and 7 bases respectively, with 15 bases between them. Germline CDR1 and CDR2: DFQATT and SNEGSKA (reference sequence). CDR3 in DNA: TGCAGTGCTAGATCCGGGACGGAGAGGAATGAGCAGTTCTTC. It codes for CSARSGTERNEQFF.

This clonotype was detected only a few times. This chain uses TRBV7-8 with TRBJ2-1; 15 nucleotides align to TRBD2. Germline CDR1 reads SGHVS; CDR2 reads FQNEAQ. The CDR3 totals 20 residues. The trim removed 3 bases at V and 2 bases at J, leaving 11 bases unmatched. The CDR3 bases are TGTGCCAGCAGCTTGACACCCGGGACTAGCGGGAGGACCACCTACAATGAGCAGTTCTTC. As protein: CASSLTPGTSGRTTYNEQFF.

The chain couples TRBV20-1 to TRBJ2-3; 12 bases fit TRBD2. The CDR3 consists of 16 residues. The germline gives CDR1 DFQATT, CDR2 SNEGSKA (reference sequence). Trimming cost V 1 base and J 5 bases; bases outside gene matches: 7. CDR3 nucleotide sequence: TGCAGTGCTAGAGCGGTTCTAGCGGGAGGGTTAGATACGCAGTATTTT. This gives the protein CSARAVLAGGLDTQYF.

The chain has TRBV29-1 and TRBJ2-1, with 10 bases identical to TRBD2. The germline V gene has CDR1 SQVTM and CDR2 ANQGSEA. CDR3 length: 13 amino acids. The junction had 2 bases not matched to a gene; V was cut back by 3 bases and J by 6 bases. This chain's CDR3 is CSVDRTSGNEQFF. CDR3 DNA: TGCAGCGTTGATAGGACTAGCGGCAATGAGCAGTTCTTC.

This clonotype was detected a few times. The V gene is TRBV7-9, the J gene TRBJ2-1; D unresolved. CDR3 length: 13 residues. V gave up 5 bases and J gave up 1 base, with 6 bases separating them. Per germline, CDR1 SEHNR and CDR2 FQNEAQ (reference sequence). The CDR3 DNA follows: TGTGCCAGCAGCGGCCATTCCTACAATGAGCAGTTCTTC. Encoded protein: CASSGHSYNEQFF.

This clonotype appeared a few times. This chain connects TRBV4-3 to TRBJ2-1; 11 nucleotides line up with TRBD2. Trimming removed 1 base from V and 10 bases from J; junction bases left unmatched: 3. The germline CDR1 and CDR2 sequences are LGHNA and YSLEER. The CDR3 consists of 14 residues. CDR3 residues: CASSQGLAGWEQFF. CDR3 coding DNA: TGCGCCAGCAGCCAAGGACTAGCGGGATGGGAGCAGTTCTTC.

This clonotype appeared a few times. The V and J genes are TRBV10-3 and TRBJ1-4; the match to TRBD1 covers 7 bases. Germline V CDR1 and CDR2: ENHRY, SYGVKD. This CDR3 is 15 amino acids long. Trimming removed 3 bases from V and 6 bases from J; junction bases left unmatched: 7. The CDR3 loop is CAISDAPGGYEKLFF. The CDR3 DNA is TGTGCCATCAGTGACGCCCCAGGGGGATATGAAAAACTGTTTTTT.

J is TRBJ2-3 and V is TRBV20-1, with D possibly being TRBD1 or TRBD2 (6 bases each). This CDR3 has 14 amino acids. Germline CDR1 DFQATT, CDR2 SNEGSKA (reference sequence). Trimming stripped 2 bases from V and 3 bases from J, with 12 bases between. Here the CDR3 reads CSARPGGRTDTQYF. The CDR3 DNA sequence: TGCAGTGCTAGACCCGGGGGCAGGACAGATACGCAGTATTTT.

This clonotype was picked up a small number of times. The junction does not match germline at one end; this may be a read error. The chain carries TRBV10-3 and TRBJ2-5; 8 bases match TRBD1. This CDR3 spans 14 amino acids. Looked up from germline, CDR1 is ENHRY and CDR2 is SYGVKD. CDR3 protein: CAISDDRGQGTQYF. The CDR3 DNA sequence: TGTGCCATCAGTGACGACAGGGGCCAAGGGACCCAGTACTTC.

This clonotype was seen repeatedly, ten times or more. The chain employs TRBV9 and TRBJ2-3; TRBD1 or TRBD2 may be the D gene (5 bases each). This CDR3 spans 15 amino acids. Trimming left V 2 bases short and J 1 base short, with 11 bases between. Per germline, CDR1 SGDLS and CDR2 YYNGEE. The CDR3: CASSVWGRGTDTQYF. CDR3 DNA sequence: TGTGCCAGCAGCGTGTGGGGACGAGGCACAGATACGCAGTATTTT.

The rearrangement links TRBV28 to TRBJ2-1; TRBD2 agrees at 10 bases. Germline V lookup: CDR1 MDHEN, CDR2 SYDVKM. Germline trimming cut 7 bases from V and 2 bases from J; bases unmatched to any gene: 11. This CDR3 is built from 17 residues. The CDR3 loop is CASNTPRAGGPYNEQFF. The DNA of the CDR3 is TGTGCCAGCAACACCCCGCGAGCGGGAGGGCCCTACAATGAGCAGTTCTTC.

This chain uses TRBV6-2 or TRBV6-3 with TRBJ2-5; D ambiguous. In germline, CDR1 is MNHEY, CDR2 SVGEGT. V lost 2 bases and J lost 5, with 3 bases in between. The CDR3 extends over 11 amino acids. The CDR3 DNA reads TGTGCCAGCAGTTACACTGAGACCCAGTACTTC. Its protein product is CASSYTETQYF.

This clonotype was seen only a few times. The CDR3 bases are TGTGCCAGCAGTGCATCGGGGGGTGGGGGCCCCCAGCATTTT. Translated, it gives CASSASGGGGPQHF. V is TRBV25-1 and J is TRBJ1-5, with TRBD1 as a possible D gene (6 bases). Germline-derived CDR1 and CDR2 are MGHDK and SYGVNS. The CDR3 spans 14 residues. Trimming shortened V by 4 bases and J by 10 bases, and 17 bases separated the two germline ends.

The chain employs TRBV29-1 and TRBJ2-3, with TRBD2 matching 10 bases. Per germline, CDR1 SQVTM and CDR2 ANQGSEA. V shed 0 bases, J shed 6 bases, and the junction held 12 bases outside the gene matches. The length of the CDR3 is 17 residues. The CDR3 nucleotides are TGCAGCGTTGAAGACCCCAGGAGCGGGAGGGCCGTTGATACGCAGTATTTT. It codes for CSVEDPRSGRAVDTQYF.

This clonotype has only a few counts. The chain joins TRBV12-3 or TRBV12-4 to TRBJ2-3; D not resolved. V was cut by 7 bases and J by 0 bases, with 14 bases left in between. The length of the CDR3 is 15 residues. CDR3 DNA sequence: TGTGCCAGCACGTCGGCGGAACACAGCACAGATACGCAGTATTTT. Protein product: CASTSAEHSTDTQYF.

The chain employs TRBV18 and TRBJ2-1; D may be TRBD2 (5 bases). Looked up from germline, CDR1 is KGHSH and CDR2 is LQKENI. V was clipped by 3 bases and J by 0 bases, with 12 bases between them. This CDR3 is 16 amino acids long. The CDR3 nucleotides read TGTGCCAGCTCACCTCTCACTAGGAGCTCCTACAATGAGCAGTTCTTC. Its protein product is CASSPLTRSSYNEQFF.